The next 13 T cell receptor beta chains were all read from a single sample in a study of cytomegalovirus exposure and HLA in healthy donors. 13 Jbeta primers and 60 Vbeta primers were used for the PCR. Clones were sequenced by immunoSEQ multiplex PCR, and TCRdb holds only the in-frame ones, with some missing. The top ten clones hold 3.3% of a sample with more than 100,000 clones, roughly 80% of them seen once. The sequenced sample consisted of PBMCs. All receptors derive from a woman under 40 in good health and CMV-seropositive.

The chain uses TRBV28 and TRBJ2-3, with 7 bases fitting TRBD2. V was pared by 8 bases and J by 2 bases, with 10 bases of the junction left unmatched. The CDR3 has 15 residues. Per germline, CDR1 MDHEN and CDR2 SYDVKM. CDR3 region: CASERAGQHTDTQYF. CDR3 nucleotides: TGTGCCAGCGAACGAGCGGGGCAGCACACAGATACGCAGTATTTT.

J is TRBJ1-5 and V is TRBV4-1; no clear D gene. CDR1 is MGHRA, CDR2 YSYEKL, per germline. This CDR3 has 14 amino acids. Trimming stripped 2 bases from V and 4 bases from J, with 9 bases between. CDR3 bases: TGCGCCAGCAGCCAATTCGGCGGGAATCAGCCCCAGCATTTT. The encoded protein is CASSQFGGNQPQHF.

This chain links TRBV15 with TRBJ1-4; D is possibly TRBD1 (6 bases). Germline CDR1 reads LNHNV; CDR2 reads YYDKDF (reference sequence). The CDR3 is made up of 15 amino acids. Trimming stripped 5 bases from V and 8 bases from J, with 18 bases between. CDR3 sequence: CATSPRGGAQEKLFF. The DNA for the CDR3 is TGTGCCACCAGCCCCCGCGGGGGGGCTCAGGAAAAACTGTTTTTT.

This clone showed up just a few times. CDR3 DNA sequence: TGCGCCAGCAGCCAAGCCCAGCGGGGGGCCTACGAGCAGTACTTC. Encoded protein: CASSQAQRGAYEQYF. The rearrangement links TRBV4-3 to TRBJ2-7; 9 nucleotides align to TRBD2. This CDR3 comprises 15 residues. The germline V gene encodes CDR1 LGHNA and CDR2 YSLEER. Trimming removed 1 base from V and 2 bases from J; junction bases left unmatched: 3.

This clone was seen a handful of times. This rearrangement joins TRBV11-2 to TRBJ2-2; weak D call: TRBD1 (5 bases). The V and J ends lost 4 bases and 0 bases respectively, with 9 bases between them. Germline V lookup: CDR1 SGHAT, CDR2 FQNNGV. The CDR3 totals 15 residues. The CDR3 sequence: CASSSDNSNTGELFF. The CDR3 DNA sequence: TGTGCCAGCAGCTCGGACAACTCGAACACCGGGGAGCTGTTTTTT.

J is TRBJ2-4 and V is TRBV23-1, with 8 bases aligning to TRBD1. TRBV23-1 is reported as an ORF; its role is uncertain. V was pared by 2 bases and J by 3 bases, with 9 bases of the junction left unmatched. The CDR3 extends over 17 amino acids. CDR3 sequence reads: CASSQPRTGRNKNIQYF. The DNA for the CDR3 is TGCGCCAGCAGTCAACCCCGGACAGGGAGAAACAAAAACATTCAGTACTTC.

The sample holds a few counts of this clone. Within the sample, other DNA sequences also encode this same CDR3. This chain connects TRBV4-1 to TRBJ1-4, with 8 bases lining up with TRBD1. Germline V CDR1 and CDR2: MGHRA, YSYEKL. The J segment lost 2 bases and the V segment lost 1 base, leaving 3 bases of the junction unmatched. The CDR3 extends over 16 amino acids. In DNA form, the CDR3 reads TGCGCCAGCAGCCAAGTACAGGGGGTTACTAATGAAAAACTGTTTTTT. Its translation is CASSQVQGVTNEKLFF.

V and J are TRBV19 and TRBJ2-2, with TRBD1 identical over 7 bases. The germline gives CDR1 LNHDA, CDR2 SQIVND (reference sequence). This CDR3 is 18 amino acids long. The junction had 14 bases not matched to a gene; V was cut back by 4 bases and J by 3 bases. CDR3 protein: CASSNTGQPRLYTGELFF. The CDR3 DNA follows: TGTGCCAGTAGTAATACGGGACAGCCACGACTATACACCGGGGAGCTGTTTTTT.

The chain is built from TRBV2 and TRBJ1-4; tentatively, D is TRBD1 (5 bases). CDR1 SNHLY and CDR2 FYNNEI come from the germline V gene. V dropped 6 bases and J dropped 8 bases, with 10 bases sitting between them. This CDR3 comprises 12 residues. CDR3 nucleotides: TGTGCCAGCAGCGCCAACAGGGAAAAACTGTTTTTT. This sequence encodes CASSANREKLFF. The full variable domain, with the rest looked up from reference TRBV2 and TRBJ1-4, is EPEVTQTPSHQVTQMGQEVILRCVPISNHLYFYWYRQILGQKVEFLVSFYNNEISEKSEIFDDQFSVERPDGSNFTLKIRSTKLEDSAMYFCASSANREKLFFGSGTQLSVL.

The CDR3 DNA reads as TGTGCCAGTAGTATCGGGACAGGGTTGGCTGAAGCTTTCTTT. Translated, it gives CASSIGTGLAEAFF. The rearrangement joins TRBV19 to TRBJ1-1; 9 bases are shared with TRBD1. There are 14 residues in the CDR3. CDR1 is LNHDA and CDR2 is SQIVND in the germline V gene (reference sequence). The trim removed 3 bases at V and 6 bases at J, leaving 5 bases unmatched.

The chain links TRBV6-5 to TRBJ2-7; TRBD1 matches at 9 bases. There are 16 residues in the CDR3. Germline CDR1 reads MNHEY; CDR2 reads SVGAGI. V shed 2 bases, J shed 5 bases, and the junction held 10 bases outside the gene matches. This CDR3 reads CASSYRGQGGRNEQYF. The CDR3 DNA reads TGTGCCAGCAGTTACCGGGGACAGGGAGGTAGAAACGAGCAGTACTTC.

The rearrangement joins TRBV7-3 to TRBJ2-1, with TRBD2 identical over 9 bases. With V trimmed by 6 bases and J by 7 bases, 10 bases remained unmatched. CDR1 is SGHTA and CDR2 is FQGTGA in the germline V gene. CDR3 length equals 15 residues. CDR3 protein: CASRDISGGGNEQFF. DNA for the CDR3: TGTGCCAGCAGGGACATTAGCGGGGGTGGGAATGAGCAGTTCTTC. The entire variable domain, with the rest obtained from reference TRBV7-3 and TRBJ2-1, is as follows: GAGVSQTPSNKVTEKGKYVELRCDPISGHTALYWYRQSLGQGPEFLIYFQGTGAADDSGLPNDRFFAVRPEGSVSTLKIQRTERGDSAVYLCASRDISGGGNEQFFGPGTRLTVL.

This chain links TRBV20-1 with TRBJ1-2, with D unresolved. The CDR3 consists of 11 residues. V gave up 5 bases and J gave up 5 bases, with 9 bases separating them. CDR1 and CDR2 from the germline V gene are DFQATT and SNEGSKA (reference sequence). The DNA of the CDR3 is TGCAGTGCTTTCGACACGTATGGCTACACCTTC. Translated, it gives CSAFDTYGYTF.